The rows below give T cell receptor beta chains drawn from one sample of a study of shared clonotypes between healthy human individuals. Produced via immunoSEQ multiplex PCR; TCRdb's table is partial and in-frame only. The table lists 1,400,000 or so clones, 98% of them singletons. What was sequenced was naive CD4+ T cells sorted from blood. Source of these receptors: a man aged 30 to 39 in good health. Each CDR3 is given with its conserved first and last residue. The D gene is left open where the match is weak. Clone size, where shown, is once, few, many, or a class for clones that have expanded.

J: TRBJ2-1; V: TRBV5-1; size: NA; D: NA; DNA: TGCGCCAGCAGCTTGGGAGGGGCGGGCGCTGAGCAGTTCTTC; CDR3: CASSLGGAGAEQFF
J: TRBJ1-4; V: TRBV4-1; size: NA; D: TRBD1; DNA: TGCGCCAGCAGCCAAGTAGGACAGGGGGCGAATGAAAAACTGTTTTTT; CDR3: CASSQVGQGANEKLFF
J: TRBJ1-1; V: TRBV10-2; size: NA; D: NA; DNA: TGCGCCAGCAGTGAGTCGAAGAGGGTAGGAACTGAAGCTTTCTTT; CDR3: CASSESKRVGTEAFF
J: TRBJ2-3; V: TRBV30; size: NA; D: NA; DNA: TGTGCCTGGAGAGGGACCAGCACAGATACGCAGTATTTT; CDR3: CAWRGTSTDTQYF
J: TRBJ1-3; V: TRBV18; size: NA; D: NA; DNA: TGTGCCAGCTCAGATGGACGGCCAACTGGAAACACCATATATTTT; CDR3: CASSDGRPTGNTIYF
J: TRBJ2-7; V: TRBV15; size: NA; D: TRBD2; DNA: TGTGCCACCAGCAAGGCTAGCGGGAGTTACGAGCAGTACTTC; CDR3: CATSKASGSYEQYF
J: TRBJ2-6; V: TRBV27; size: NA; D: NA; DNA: TGTGCCAGCAGTTTGCTGGGTCGGGCCAACGTCCTGACTTTC; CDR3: CASSLLGRANVLTF
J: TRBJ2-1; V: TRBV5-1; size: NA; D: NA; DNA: TGCGCCAGCAGCCCCGGGAACTATGAGCAGTTCTTC; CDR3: CASSPGNYEQFF
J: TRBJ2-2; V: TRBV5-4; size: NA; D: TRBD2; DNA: TGTGCCAGCAGCCTCGGACTAGCGGAGAACACCGGGGAGCTGTTTTTT; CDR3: CASSLGLAENTGELFF
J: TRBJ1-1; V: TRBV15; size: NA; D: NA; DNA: TGTGCCACCAGCAGAGAGCCCAGCATGAACACTGAAGCTTTCTTT; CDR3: CATSREPSMNTEAFF
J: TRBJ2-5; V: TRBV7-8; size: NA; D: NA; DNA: TGTGCCAGCAGCCCCACACCCTTCAACTACCGGGAGACCCAGTACTTC; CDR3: CASSPTPFNYRETQYF
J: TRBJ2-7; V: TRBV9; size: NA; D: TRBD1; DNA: TGTGCCAGCAGCGCCCGACAGGGGACGTCTTACGAGCAGTACTTC; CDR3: CASSARQGTSYEQYF
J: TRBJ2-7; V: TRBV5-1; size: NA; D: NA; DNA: TGCGCCAGCAGCCGCGACCCGGGACGACCCGACGAGCAGTACTTC; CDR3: CASSRDPGRPDEQYF
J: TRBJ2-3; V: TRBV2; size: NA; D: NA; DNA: TGTGCCAGCAGGTTCGACAGGCCGGGGGGAACGCAGTATTTT; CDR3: CASRFDRPGGTQYF
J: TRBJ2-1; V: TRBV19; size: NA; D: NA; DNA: TGTGCCAGTAGTAGCCGGGCGAATGAGCAGTTCTTC; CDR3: CASSSRANEQFF
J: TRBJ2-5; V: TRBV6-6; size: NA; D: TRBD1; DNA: TGTGCCAGCACTCGGGACAGAGAGACCCAGTACTTC; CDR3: CASTRDRETQYF
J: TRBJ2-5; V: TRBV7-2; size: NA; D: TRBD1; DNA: TGTGCCAGCAGCTTAATCCCGACCGGGACAGGGGGAGAGACCCAGTACTTC; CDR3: CASSLIPTGTGGETQYF
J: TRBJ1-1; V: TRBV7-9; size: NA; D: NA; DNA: TGTGCCAGCAGCCCGGGGAGGCTTAACACTGAAGCTTTCTTT; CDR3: CASSPGRLNTEAFF
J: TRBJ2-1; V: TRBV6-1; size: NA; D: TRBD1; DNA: TGTGCCAGCACCGGGACAGGCCCCTACAATGAGCAGTTCTTC; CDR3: CASTGTGPYNEQFF
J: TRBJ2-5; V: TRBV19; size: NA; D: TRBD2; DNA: TGTGCCAGTGGGACTAGGGGGGAGACCCAGTACTTC; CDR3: CASGTRGETQYF
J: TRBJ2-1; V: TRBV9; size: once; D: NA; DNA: TGTGCCAGCAGCGTAGAAGTGGGGACAATAAGGAGTGAGCAGTTCTTC; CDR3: CASSVEVGTIRSEQFF
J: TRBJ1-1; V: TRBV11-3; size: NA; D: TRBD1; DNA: TGTGCCAGCAGCTCAGGACAGGAGAGGACTGAAGCTTTCTTT; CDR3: CASSSGQERTEAFF
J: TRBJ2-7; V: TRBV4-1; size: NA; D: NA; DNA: TGCGCCAGCAGCCTCCTCGGGCGAGGCCCCTACGAGCAGTACTTC; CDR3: CASSLLGRGPYEQYF
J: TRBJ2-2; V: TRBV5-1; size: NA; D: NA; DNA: TGCGCCAGCAGCTGGAGGGTCGACGGGGAGCTGTTTTTT; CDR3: CASSWRVDGELFF
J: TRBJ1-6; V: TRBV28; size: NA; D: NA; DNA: TGTGCCAGCAGCACACAGGGATCCAATTCACCCCTCCACTTT; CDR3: CASSTQGSNSPLHF
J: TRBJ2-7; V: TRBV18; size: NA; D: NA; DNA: TGTGCCAGCTCGTGGGTAGGGGGCTACGAGCAGTACTTC; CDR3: CASSWVGGYEQYF
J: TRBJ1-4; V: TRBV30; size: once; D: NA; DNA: TGTGCCTGGAGTATCCGACGACAGGTTAATGAAAAACTGTTTTTT; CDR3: CAWSIRRQVNEKLFF
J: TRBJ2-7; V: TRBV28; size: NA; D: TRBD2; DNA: TGTGCCAGCAGTTCGTCTAGCGGTTCTACCTACGAGCAGTACTTC; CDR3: CASSSSSGSTYEQYF
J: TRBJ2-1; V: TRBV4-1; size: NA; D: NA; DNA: TGCGCCAGCAGCCACCCCGTTCTCACGAACAATGAGCAGTTCTTC; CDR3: CASSHPVLTNNEQFF
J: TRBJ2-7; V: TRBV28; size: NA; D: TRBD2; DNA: TGTGCCGGAGGAGGGGGACTAGCGGCCTACGAGCAGTACTTC; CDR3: CAGGGGLAAYEQYF
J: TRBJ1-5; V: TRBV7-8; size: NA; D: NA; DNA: TGTGCCAGCAGCTCCCCGGGACTTCTTTATAGCAATCAGCCCCAGCATTTT; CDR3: CASSSPGLLYSNQPQHF
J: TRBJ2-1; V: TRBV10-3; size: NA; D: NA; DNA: TGTGCCACCTTAGGACAGCAGTATGACAATGAGCAGTTCTTC; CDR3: CATLGQQYDNEQFF
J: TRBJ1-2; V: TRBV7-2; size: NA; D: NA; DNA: TGTGCCAGCAGCCCTAAAGGACACGGCGATGGCTACACCTTC; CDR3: CASSPKGHGDGYTF
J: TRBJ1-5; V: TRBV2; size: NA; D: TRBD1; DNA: TGTGCCAGCAGTGGAAGGGCGGGGGACAGCTATAGCAATCAGCCCCAGCATTTT; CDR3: CASSGRAGDSYSNQPQHF
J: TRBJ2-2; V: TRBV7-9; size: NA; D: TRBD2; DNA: TGTGCCAGCAGCTCAGCGAGCGGGAGTATCGGGGAGCTGTTTTTT; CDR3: CASSSASGSIGELFF
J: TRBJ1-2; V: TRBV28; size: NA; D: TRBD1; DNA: TGTGCCAGCACAGGGGGCGGGTCTGGCTACACCTTC; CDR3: CASTGGGSGYTF
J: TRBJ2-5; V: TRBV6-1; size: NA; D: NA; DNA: TGTGCCAGCGTGAGGAGGGGCCAAGAGACCCAGTACTTC; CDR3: CASVRRGQETQYF
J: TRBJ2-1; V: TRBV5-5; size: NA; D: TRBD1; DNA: TGTGCCAGCAGCCAGTTCGAGGACAGGGTTATGTACAATGAGCAGTTCTTC; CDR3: CASSQFEDRVMYNEQFF
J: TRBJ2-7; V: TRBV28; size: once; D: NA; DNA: TGTGCCACCACGACGGGCGTTTCTTGGTACTTC; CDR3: CATTTGVSWYF
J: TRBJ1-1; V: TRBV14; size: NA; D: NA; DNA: TGTGCCAGCAGCCAAGATCAGGGTTCCACTGAAGCTTTCTTT; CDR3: CASSQDQGSTEAFF
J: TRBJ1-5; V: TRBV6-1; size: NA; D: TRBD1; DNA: TGTGCCAGCCATAGACAGGGAGGCGGCGCGGAGCCCCAGCATTTT; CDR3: CASHRQGGGAEPQHF
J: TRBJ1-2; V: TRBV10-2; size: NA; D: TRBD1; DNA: TGCGCCAGCAGCACACTCTTAGCCGGGACAGGACTGAGCGGCTACACCTTC; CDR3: CASSTLLAGTGLSGYTF
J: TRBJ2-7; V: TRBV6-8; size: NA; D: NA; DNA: TGTGCCAGCAGTTACTGGGACTCAAAGGGGTCCTACGAGCAGTACTTC; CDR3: CASSYWDSKGSYEQYF
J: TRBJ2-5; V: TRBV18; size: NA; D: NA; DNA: TGTGCCAGCTCACCTAGACAACTTGAGACCCAGTACTTC; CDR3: CASSPRQLETQYF
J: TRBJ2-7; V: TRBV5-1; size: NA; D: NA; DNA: TGCGCCAGCAGCCAACAAGGTTCCTCCTACGAGCAGTACTTC; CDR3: CASSQQGSSYEQYF
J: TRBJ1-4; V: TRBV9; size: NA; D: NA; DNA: TGTGCCAGCAGCTCAGCCGGGACCCTGTTTTTT; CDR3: CASSSAGTLFF
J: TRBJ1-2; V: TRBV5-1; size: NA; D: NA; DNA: TGCGCCAGCAGTCCGGGCCCAGGCGATGGCTACACCTTC; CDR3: CASSPGPGDGYTF
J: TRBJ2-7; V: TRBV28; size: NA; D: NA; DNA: TGTGCCAGCATAGTGAGGCAGGGAGCTTCCTACGAGCAGTACTTC; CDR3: CASIVRQGASYEQYF
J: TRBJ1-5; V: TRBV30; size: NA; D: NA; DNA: TGTGCCTGGAGTCCCCCCAATCAGCCCCAGCATTTT; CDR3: CAWSPPNQPQHF
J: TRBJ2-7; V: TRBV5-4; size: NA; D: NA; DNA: TGTGCCAGCAGCCCTCCTCTGGCGAATTCCTACGAGCAGTACTTC; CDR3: CASSPPLANSYEQYF
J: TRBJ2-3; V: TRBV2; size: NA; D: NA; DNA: TGTGCCAGCAGTGTATTAGTGGGGGATACGCAGTATTTT; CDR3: CASSVLVGDTQYF
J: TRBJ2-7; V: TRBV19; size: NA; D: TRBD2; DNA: TGTGCCAGTAGTATTTTAGCGGGAGGTTCCTACGAGCAGTACTTC; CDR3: CASSILAGGSYEQYF
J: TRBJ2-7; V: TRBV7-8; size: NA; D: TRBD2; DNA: TGTGCCAGCAGCCGACTAGCGGGAGGGCCTATAAACCACTACGAGCAGTACTTC; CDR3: CASSRLAGGPINHYEQYF
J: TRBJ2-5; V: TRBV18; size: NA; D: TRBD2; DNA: TGTGCCAGCTCACCACTGGGTCTAGCGGGAGGCTCGGAGACCCAGTACTTC; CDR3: CASSPLGLAGGSETQYF
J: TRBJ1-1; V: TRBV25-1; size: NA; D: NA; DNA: TGTGCCAGCAGTGAGTCGGCAGGGGAGGTAACTGAAGCTTTCTTT; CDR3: CASSESAGEVTEAFF
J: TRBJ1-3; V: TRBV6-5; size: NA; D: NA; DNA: TGTGCCAGCAGTTACACCGGGACAACTAACACCATATATTTT; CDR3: CASSYTGTTNTIYF
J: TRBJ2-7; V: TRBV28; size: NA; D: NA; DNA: TGTGCCAGCAGTTTGAACTACGAGCAGTACTTC; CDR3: CASSLNYEQYF
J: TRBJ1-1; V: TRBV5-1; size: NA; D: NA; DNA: TGCGCCAGCAGCTCGGGGGTTTCGGACACTGAAGCTTTCTTT; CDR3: CASSSGVSDTEAFF
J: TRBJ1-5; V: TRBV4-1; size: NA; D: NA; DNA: TGCGCCAGCAGCCAAGATCACTTTCGCGGGTATTCGTCTGGTCAGCCCCAGCATTTT; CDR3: CASSQDHFRGYSSGQPQHF
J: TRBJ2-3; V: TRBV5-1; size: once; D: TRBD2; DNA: TGCGCCAGCAGGCGTAGCGGGCGCACAGATACGCAGTATTTT; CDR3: CASRRSGRTDTQYF